This entry describes one T cell receptor beta chain. What it binds is unknown. Per the germline V gene, CDR1 is SEHNR and CDR2 is FQNEAQ (reference sequence). Trimming stripped 5 bases from V and 4 bases from J, with 11 bases between. CDR3 length equals 13 residues. This specimen comes from a study of cytomegalovirus exposure and HLA in healthy donors. Study-wide points: Despite most TCR sequences being rare, some public TCRs occurred in many donors. Presence/absence analyses treated sequencing depth as roughly uniform across donors.

PCR employed 60 Vbeta and 13 Jbeta primers. This table comes from immunoSEQ multiplex PCR, and its TCRdb copy is limited to in-frame clones, with some not included. The sample records about 150,000 clones, around four fifths being singletons. The V gene is TRBV7-9, the J gene TRBJ1-1; tentatively, D is TRBD1 (6 bases). Sequences were obtained from PBMCs. The TCR was taken from a man aged 35 to 55 in good health and CMV-seronegative. CDR3 amino acids: CASSKRDTTEAFF. In nucleotides, the CDR3 is TGTGCCAGCAGCAAGCGGGACACCACTGAAGCTTTCTTT.